This T cell receptor beta chain comes out of a study of CD8 T cells in ankylosing spondylitis. The CDR3 runs 16 residues. Germline CDR1 reads SGHTA; CDR2 reads FQGNSA. In making TCR beta libraries, quantitative 5'-RACE with molecular barcodes was used. From the 5' RACE reads, TCRdb called clonotypes with MiXCR, one entry per CDR3 protein. The table records some 140,000 distinct CDR3 sequences, roughly 6.6% of them present only once. Turning to this clonotype: Its antigen is unidentified. The germline gene is not matched at one end of the junction; a read error may be the cause.

Study-level results: The authors reported significant enrichment of disease-linked clones in matched ankylosing spondylitis synovial fluid. Disease-linked clones bore a CD8+ phenotype, appearing relatively rarely in peripheral blood.

The receptor's source is a female donor with ankylosing spondylitis or in good health (not recorded which). The sequencing input was blood, either unsorted or a sorted T cell fraction (not recorded which). The chain employs TRBV7-2 and TRBJ2-1, with D maybe TRBD1 (5 bases). The chain's CDR3 is CASSSQGGRFYNEQIF. CDR3 DNA sequence: TGTGCCAGCAGCTCCCAGGGTGGACGATTCTACAATGAGCAGATCTTC.